The rows below give T cell receptor beta chains drawn from one sample of a study of regulatory T cells in long-lasting Graves disease. Via MiXCR, TCRdb re-called the multiplex PCR reads, giving one row per CDR3 protein. Of approximately 470,000 distinct CDR3 sequences in the sample, more than 20% are singletons; the top ten hold 7% to 9.5%. Here the sequenced sample was peripheral blood mononuclear cells (PBMCs), taken when the disease was refractory, from a patient treated with antithyroid drugs. These receptors all stem from a female donor with Graves disease. CDR3s include the opening cysteine and the closing phenylalanine or tryptophan. The D gene is left open where the match is weak. Clone sizes are given selectively: once, few, many, or a class where the clone is expanded.

TGTGCCAGCAGCCCTATGCGGGGTCTAAATCAGCCCCAGCATTTT	CASSPMRGLNQPQHF	.	many	TRBV28	TRBJ1-5
TGTGCCAGCAGTTTGAAACTAGCGGAGAACACCGGGGAGCTGTTTTTT	CASSLKLAENTGELFF	TRBD2	many	TRBV12-3/TRBV12-4	TRBJ2-2
TGTGCCAGCAGCCAAGGAGCTAGCACTCGCAAGATAGTCTGTTTTGTCAATGAGCAGTTCTTC	CASSQGASTRKIVCFVNEQFF	.	.	TRBV14	TRBJ2-1
TGTGCCAGCAGGCGTGGGGGGGCTACTTACTATGGCTACACCTTC	CASRRGGATYYGYTF	.	many	TRBV6-1	TRBJ1-2
TGTGCCAGTAATACAGGGGGAACTGAAGCTTTCTTT	CASNTGGTEAFF	TRBD1	many	TRBV28	TRBJ1-1
TGTGCCAGCAGCCATGGGGACAGGAAGGATGGCTACACCTTC	CASSHGDRKDGYTF	TRBD1	many	TRBV12-3/TRBV12-4	TRBJ1-2
TGTGCCATCAAAGCGGATTTCCAAGAGACCCAGTACTTC	CAIKADFQETQYF	.	few	TRBV10-3	TRBJ2-5
TGTGCCAGCAGTCCATACGACTTATCCGGCGAGCAGTACTTC	CASSPYDLSGEQYF	.	.	TRBV12-3/TRBV12-4	TRBJ2-7
TGTGCCAGCAGTTTATTAGGGACAGGGCCCGATGAGCAGTTCTTC	CASSLLGTGPDEQFF	TRBD1	once	TRBV28	TRBJ2-1
TGTGCCAGCGGACGACTAGCGGGACTACCCTACGAGCAGTACTTC	CASGRLAGLPYEQYF	TRBD2	many	TRBV6-1	TRBJ2-7
TGTGCCACCAGTGACCCGGGACAGGGGGCGAACGGCTACACCTTC	CATSDPGQGANGYTF	TRBD1	many	TRBV24-1	TRBJ1-2
TGTGCCAGCGTACGGGACCAAGTAATGAAGACCCAGTACTTC	CASVRDQVMKTQYF	.	few	TRBV6-2/TRBV6-3	TRBJ2-5
TGTGCCAGCAGTATAGGGGATCCCAGAACACAGTATTTT	CASSIGDPRTQYF	.	.	TRBV6-1	TRBJ2-3
TGTGCCAGCAGTGATGGCCGACATGGCTACACCTTC	CASSDGRHGYTF	.	.	TRBV25-1	TRBJ1-2
TGTGCCAGCAGTGAGAGCCTGGGCGGGAGGGGCGATGAGCAGTTCTTC	CASSESLGGRGDEQFF	TRBD2	many	TRBV12-3/TRBV12-4	TRBJ2-1
TGTGCCAGTAGTATAGCCAGGGCCGGCTACACCTTC	CASSIARAGYTF	.	.	TRBV19	TRBJ1-2
TGCGCCAGCAGCCAAGGGACTAGCGGGAGGGAGGAGACCCAGTACTTC	CASSQGTSGREETQYF	TRBD2	.	TRBV4-1	TRBJ2-5
TGCAGTGCTAGGATGGGGTACGTCAGCTCCTACGAGCAGTACTTC	CSARMGYVSSYEQYF	.	few	TRBV20-1	TRBJ2-7
TGCAGTGCTCGGGTTGGCAATGAGCAGTTCTTC	CSARVGNEQFF	.	.	TRBV20-1	TRBJ2-1
TGTGCCACCAGCAGAGCGGGGTCAGGAGGACACAATCAGCCCCAGCATTTT	CATSRAGSGGHNQPQHF	.	many	TRBV15	TRBJ1-5
TGTGCCTGGAGGGGGGGCTTCGGCACCGGGGAGCTGTTTTTT	CAWRGGFGTGELFF	.	.	TRBV30	TRBJ2-2
TGTGCCAGCAGTGAAAACCGGCCCTCCTACGAGCAGTACTTC	CASSENRPSYEQYF	.	many	TRBV2	TRBJ2-7
TGTGCCAGCAGTATAGGGAGGGAGACCCAGTACTTC	CASSIGRETQYF	.	.	TRBV25-1	TRBJ2-5
TGCAGCGTGCGGGAGACGAACACTGAAGCTTTCTTT	CSVRETNTEAFF	.	many	TRBV29-1	TRBJ1-1
TGTGCCAGCAGCCTATATAACACCGGGGAGCTGTTTTTT	CASSLYNTGELFF	.	medium-sized	TRBV7-2	TRBJ2-2
TGTGCCAGCAGCTTAGGATACGGGACCACCATGGAGTATTGGGAGACCCAGTACTTC	CASSLGYGTTMEYWETQYF	.	many	TRBV11-2	TRBJ2-5
TGTGCCGCGACATCGACTAACTATGGCTACACCTTC	CAATSTNYGYTF	.	few	TRBV10-3	TRBJ1-2
TGTGCCAGCAGTTACCCTGGGAAGAACACTGAAGCTTTCTTT	CASSYPGKNTEAFF	.	few	TRBV6-5	TRBJ1-1
TGTGCCAGCAGCGCCCTCACAGCGGGAGATCAAGAGACCCAGTACTTC	CASSALTAGDQETQYF	TRBD2	many	TRBV7-8	TRBJ2-5
TGCGCCAGCAGCCCGGACAGGGAGGGAGAGACCCAGTACTTC	CASSPDREGETQYF	.	.	TRBV5-1	TRBJ2-5
TGCGCCAGCAGCGTTGGGGGCGTAGTAACCTACGAGCAGTACTTC	CASSVGGVVTYEQYF	.	.	TRBV5-1	TRBJ2-7
TGTGCCAGCAGTTTGGTCGCGGGACTAGCAGATACGCAGTATTTT	CASSLVAGLADTQYF	TRBD2	.	TRBV12-3/TRBV12-4	TRBJ2-3